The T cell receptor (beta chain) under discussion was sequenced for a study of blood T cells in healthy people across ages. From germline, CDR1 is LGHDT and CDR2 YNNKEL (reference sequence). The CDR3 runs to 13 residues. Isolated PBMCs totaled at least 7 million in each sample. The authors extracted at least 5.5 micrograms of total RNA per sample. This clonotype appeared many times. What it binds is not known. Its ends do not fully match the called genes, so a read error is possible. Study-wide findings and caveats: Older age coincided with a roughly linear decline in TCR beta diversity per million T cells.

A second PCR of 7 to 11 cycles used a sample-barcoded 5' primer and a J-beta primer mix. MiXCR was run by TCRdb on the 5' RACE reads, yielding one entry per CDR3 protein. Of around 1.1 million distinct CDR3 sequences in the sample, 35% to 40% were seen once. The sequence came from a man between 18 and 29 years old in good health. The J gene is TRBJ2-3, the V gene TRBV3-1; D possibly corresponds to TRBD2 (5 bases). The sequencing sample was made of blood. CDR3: CASSQDRGDTQYF. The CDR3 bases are TGCGCCAGCAGCCAAGATCGGGGAGATACGCAGTATTTT.